Following are 19 T cell receptor beta chains from one sample sequenced in a study of blood T cell repertoires in COVID-19. Only in-frame clones appear in the TCRdb table, and some are missing; sequencing was by immunoSEQ multiplex PCR. Of more than 250,000 clones detected, over 70% appear once; the ten largest clones hold about 1.2%. Sequenced sample: peripheral blood. These TCRs come from a woman aged 45 to 65 with acute or convalescent COVID-19.

The J gene is TRBJ1-6, the V gene TRBV4-2; no firm D call. CDR1 LGHNA and CDR2 YNFKEQ come from the germline V gene. This CDR3 spans 17 amino acids. With 0 bases removed from V and 7 bases from J, the gap between germline ends came to 16 bases. The CDR3 is CASSQEGSRGLNSPLHF. The CDR3 nucleotides are TGTGCCAGCAGCCAAGAGGGGAGCCGAGGGCTCAATTCACCCCTCCACTTT.

This clone was observed once. The V and J genes are TRBV5-1 and TRBJ1-1, with D possibly TRBD1 on 6 matching bases. V shed 5 bases and J shed 4 bases, with 12 bases lying between them. Germline V gene sequence: CDR1 SGHRS, CDR2 YFSETQ. This CDR3 has 13 residues. The DNA of the CDR3 is TGCGCCAGCAGATTGACAGGAACCACTGAAGCTTTCTTT. It encodes CASRLTGTTEAFF.

CDR3 sequence: CASSYSRDYNSPLHF. The CDR3 bases are TGTGCCAGCAGTTACTCCAGGGACTATAATTCACCCCTCCACTTT. This chain joins TRBV6-6 and TRBJ1-6; TRBD1 might be the D (5 bases). Trimming stripped 0 bases from V and 3 bases from J, with 6 bases between. The CDR3 loop spans 15 amino acids. Germline loops: CDR1 MNHNY, CDR2 SVGAGI (reference sequence).

This clone was detected once. The chain has TRBV5-4 and TRBJ1-3; D call uncertain. Per germline, CDR1 SGHNT and CDR2 YYREEE (reference sequence). Deletions cut 2 bases from V and 4 bases from J, with 4 bases between. There are 12 residues in the CDR3. The CDR3 DNA sequence: TGTGCCAGCAGCTTTCAGGGAAACACCATATATTTT. Translation gives CASSFQGNTIYF.

The chain uses TRBV14 and TRBJ1-3; D ambiguous. The CDR3 runs to 14 residues. Trimming took 3 bases from V and 4 from J, leaving 10 bases between them. Germline V gives CDR1 SGHDN, CDR2 FVKESK. CDR3 sequence: CASSHGPVGNTIYF. The DNA of the CDR3 is TGTGCCAGCAGCCATGGCCCTGTAGGAAACACCATATATTTT.

The chain has TRBV7-2 and TRBJ1-5, with a possible D match to TRBD1 (6 bases). Trimming took off 1 base at V and 7 bases at J, with 11 bases between the two ends. The germline V gene has CDR1 SGHTA and CDR2 FQGNSA. The CDR3 is made up of 14 amino acids. The CDR3 spells CASSLEQGDQPQHF. CDR3 DNA: TGTGCCAGCAGCTTAGAACAGGGAGACCAGCCCCAGCATTTT.

The rearrangement uses TRBV6-1 and TRBJ1-6, with a tentative D call TRBD1 (5 bases). The CDR3 sequence is 14 residues long. The V and J ends lost 1 base and 12 bases respectively, with 13 bases between them. CDR1 is MNHNS, CDR2 SASEGT, per germline. The CDR3: CASSEGQGGVPLHF. The CDR3 DNA follows: TGTGCCAGCAGTGAAGGGCAGGGAGGTGTACCCCTCCACTTT.

A few counts support this clone. V and J are TRBV2 and TRBJ2-7; perhaps TRBD1 as D (6 bases). CDR3 size: 15 residues. With 6 bases removed from V and 0 bases from J, the gap between germline ends came to 15 bases. CDR1 and CDR2 from the germline V gene are SNHLY and FYNNEI. The CDR3 sequence: CASSDLTGHSYEQYV. The CDR3 DNA sequence: TGTGCCAGCAGCGACCTGACAGGCCACTCCTACGAGCAGTACGTC.

J is TRBJ1-1 and V is TRBV29-1; a possible D gene is TRBD1 (5 bases). Germline V lookup: CDR1 SQVTM, CDR2 ANQGSEA. Trimming pared 5 bases from V and 1 base from J, leaving 14 bases between. The CDR3 spans 14 residues. The CDR3 reads CSVLRDISNTEAFF. The CDR3 nucleotides are TGCAGCGTTCTCAGGGATATTTCGAACACTGAAGCTTTCTTT. Combining the CDR3 with reference TRBV29-1 and TRBJ1-1 gives the whole variable domain SAVISQKPSRDICQRGTSLTIQCQVDSQVTMMFWYRQQPGQSLTLIATANQGSEATYESGFVIDKFPISRPNLTFSTLTVSNMSPEDSSIYLCSVLRDISNTEAFFGQGTRLTVV.

This clone was seen a single time. The chain is built from TRBV12-3 or TRBV12-4 and TRBJ2-5; TRBD1 might be the D (5 bases). V shed 5 bases and J shed 0 bases, with 7 bases lying between them. The CDR3 runs to 13 residues. The CDR3: CASSKQDQETQYF. CDR3 DNA: TGTGCCAGCAGTAAACAGGACCAAGAGACCCAGTACTTC.

The chain has TRBV18 and TRBJ2-4; TRBD1 agrees at 8 bases. This CDR3 is 13 amino acids long. The V segment lost 5 bases and the J segment 4 bases; nucleotides outside the gene matches: 1. Per the germline V gene, CDR1 is KGHSH and CDR2 is LQKENI. The CDR3 region is CASSTGGKNIQYF. CDR3 coding DNA: TGTGCCAGCTCAACAGGGGGGAAAAACATTCAGTACTTC.

The chain joins TRBV7-9 to TRBJ1-1; D is ambiguous. The CDR3 sequence is 14 residues long. Trimming left V 5 bases short and J 0 bases short, with 10 bases between. From germline, CDR1 is SEHNR and CDR2 FQNEAQ (reference sequence). The CDR3 DNA reads TGTGCCAGCAGCGTCCGGGAGTTGAACACTGAAGCTTTCTTT. It is translated as CASSVRELNTEAFF.

The CDR3, as DNA: TGTGCCAGCAGACATCCTGGCAGGAACACTGAAGCTTTCTTT. It codes for CASRHPGRNTEAFF. This rearrangement joins TRBV5-5 to TRBJ1-1; no clear D gene. The ends were cut back, 5 bases at V and 1 base at J, with 12 bases in the middle. The CDR3 is 14 residues long. In germline, CDR1 is SGHKS, CDR2 YYEKEE (reference sequence). The full variable domain, completed using reference TRBV5-5 and TRBJ1-1, is DAGVTQSPTHLIKTRGQQVTLRCSPISGHKSVSWYQQVLGQGPQFIFQYYEKEERGRGNFPDRFSARQFPNYSSELNVNALLLGDSALYLCASRHPGRNTEAFFGQGTRLTVV.

This chain uses TRBV19 with TRBJ1-1; D is perhaps TRBD1 (6 bases). This CDR3 has 14 residues. Germline V gives CDR1 LNHDA, CDR2 SQIVND (reference sequence). V lost 7 bases to trimming and J lost 6 bases, with 18 bases between them. The CDR3 DNA sequence: TGTGCCAGTATCGGATCACCAGGGGACCCTGAAGCTTTCTTT. Translated, it gives CASIGSPGDPEAFF.

The CDR3, as DNA: TGCAGCGCCAGCTCATCGCGGGACACTGAAGCTTTCTTT. This encodes CSASSSRDTEAFF. The chain carries TRBV29-1 and TRBJ1-1; D gene uncertain. Germline CDR1 SQVTM, CDR2 ANQGSEA. V gave up 7 bases and J gave up 3 bases, with 15 bases separating them. The CDR3 has 13 residues.

This rearrangement joins TRBV30 to TRBJ1-1; D might be TRBD1 (5 bases). This CDR3 has 14 residues. Germline V gives CDR1 GTSNPN, CDR2 SVGIG (reference sequence). Deletions cut 0 bases from V and 7 bases from J, with 15 bases between. CDR3 residues: CAWSVDFSGGEAFF. Here the CDR3 DNA reads TGTGCCTGGAGTGTGGACTTTTCGGGGGGTGAAGCTTTCTTT.

The chain couples TRBV4-2 to TRBJ1-1; D is unclear. The V and J ends lost 0 bases and 0 bases respectively, with 8 bases between them. CDR1 is LGHNA and CDR2 is YNFKEQ in the germline V gene. The CDR3 totals 15 residues. This CDR3 is CASSQDHELNTEAFF. The CDR3 nucleotides read TGTGCCAGCAGCCAAGATCATGAGCTGAACACTGAAGCTTTCTTT.

This chain connects TRBV3-1 (or the pseudogene TRBV3-2) to TRBJ1-6; D not resolved. The CDR3 has 15 residues. Trimming cost V 5 bases and J 6 bases, with 14 bases left between them. Germline V CDR1 and CDR2: LGHDT, YNNKEL (reference sequence). CDR3 DNA sequence: TGTGCCAGCAGCACTCAGGATGTTTCTAATTCACCCCTCCACTTT. Translation: CASSTQDVSNSPLHF.

This clone occurred once. This sequence joins TRBV6-2 or TRBV6-3 and TRBJ2-5; TRBD1 matches at 9 bases. The CDR3 runs 15 residues. After removal of 6 bases from V and 4 bases from J, the junction contained 9 bases not matched to a gene. CDR1 is MNHEY, CDR2 SVGEGT, per germline. For the CDR3, the DNA is TGTGCCAGCAGCCCTCCGGGACAGGGCGGAGAGACCCAGTACTTC. It is translated as CASSPPGQGGETQYF.